This TCR beta chain came from a study of blood T cell repertoires in COVID-19. Study-level background: Spain, Italy and the United States supplied samples that represented acute and convalescent COVID-19. Nucleic acid was either cDNA or gDNA, and it came from T cells, B-cell-depleted T cells, or PBMCs.

Original processing notes: Amplified reference gene primers provided the basis for estimating nucleated cell counts. TCRdb's table, derived via immunoSEQ multiplex PCR, lists solely in-frame clones and lacks some. V and J calls plus clone size are reproduced from that table; the DNA served to infer D and trimming. The sample lists 110,000 or so clones, 75% to 90% occurring once. The specimen sequenced was peripheral blood. This TCR derives from a woman aged 40 to 55 with acute or convalescent COVID-19.

CDR3 residues: CASSQLEQDTQYF. The CDR3 DNA is TGTGCCAGCAGCCAGCTGGAACAGGATACGCAGTATTTT. The chain recombines TRBV3-1 (or the pseudogene TRBV3-2) with TRBJ2-3, with no clear D. This CDR3 contains 13 residues. The V gene lost 3 bases and the J gene lost 6 bases, with 10 bases spanning the gap. The germline V gene encodes CDR1 LGHDT and CDR2 YNNKEL (reference sequence).